This T cell receptor (beta chain) was captured by sequencing in a study of T-cell memory formation after mild COVID-19. Study results and caveats: Most CD4+ clones that shrank were in CM and EM, while CD8+ ones turned up in EMRA.

This clonotype has just a few counts. Its matching antigen is unknown. MiXCR, run by TCRdb on the 5' RACE reads, gives a single entry per CDR3 protein. The data hold 450,000 to 700,000 distinct CDR3 sequences, with roughly 17% observed a single time. Trimming took 0 bases from V and 4 from J, leaving 19 bases between them. This CDR3 spans 18 amino acids. CDR1 is SGHVS, CDR2 FNYEAQ, per germline. The material sequenced was PBMCs or a T cell subset sorted from them (not recorded which). V and J are TRBV7-6 and TRBJ2-1; D tentatively fits TRBD1 or TRBD2 (5 bases each). The TCR comes from an adult woman who had mild COVID-19 (a few samples of this study predate the infection). Cell type and time point are not known. The CDR3 loop reads CASSLAHGTGTVYNEQFF. The CDR3 DNA follows: TGTGCCAGCAGCTTAGCCCATGGCACCGGGACGGTATACAATGAGCAGTTCTTC.